This T cell receptor (beta chain) comes out of a study of T cell repertoires in cytomegalovirus infection. Study-wide context: Public TCR beta signatures were indicative of both CMV infection and a matching HLA type.

TCRdb reprocessed the reads with MiXCR, giving one entry per CDR3 protein. The sample comprises about 7,600 distinct CDR3 sequences, around 50% of which are singletons, and under 80% rests with the top ten. In the case of this clonotype: Its specificity is unknown. A junction end diverges from the germline sequence, so it may reflect a read error.

This CDR3 has 14 amino acids. Whole-study findings and limits: Cumulative frequency of public TCR beta families picked out carriers of CMV plus the relevant HLA.

Sample: PBMCs, sequenced either directly or after in vitro stimulation (not recorded which). The TCR sequence derives from a human donor in good health (CMV status not recorded). Some clones in this sample may be carry-over from other donors' samples. The chain has TRBV5-3 and TRBJ1-1; D unresolved. TRBV5-3 is placed among ORFs of uncertain function. In DNA form, the CDR3 reads TGTGCCAGCAGCTTGGCAAGGGCGAACACTGAAGCTTTCTTT. Protein: CASSLARANTEAFF.